Following are 22 T cell receptor beta chains from one sample sequenced in a study of vaccination and CD4 T cells after COVID-19. Sequenced with the Oncomine TCR Beta short-read assay was DNA taken from cultured CD4+ T cells. Each CDR3 protein is one row after TCRdb ran MiXCR on the PCR reads. The table includes roughly 4,500 distinct CDR3 sequences, roughly 20% detected once. Treatment in this sample: approximately 9-day PBMC culture with coronavirus spike peptide pools or control peptides (ViraFEST assay). These receptors have no known antigen. Sequencing used CD4+ T cells from blood, cultured in vitro, obtained after SARS-CoV-2 vaccination. These receptors were obtained from a human donor who had recovered from COVID-19.

This clonotype was detected a few times. The V and J genes are TRBV18 and TRBJ2-5; a weak D match, TRBD1 (5 bases). Germline loops: CDR1 KGHSH, CDR2 LQKENI. This CDR3 spans 13 amino acids. The V end was cut by 2 bases, the J end by 4 bases, with 8 bases between. The CDR3 loop is CASSPGARETQYF. CDR3 DNA: TGTGCCAGCTCACCAGGGGCGAGAGAGACCCAGTACTTC.

The J gene is TRBJ1-2, the V gene TRBV6-2 or TRBV6-3; no firm D call. Trimming cost V 5 bases and J 1 base, with 11 bases left between them. Germline V gene data show CDR1 as MNHEY and CDR2 as SVGEGT. The CDR3 is 14 amino acids. The CDR3 loop reads CASSTGIGNYGYTF. DNA for the CDR3: TGTGCCAGCAGTACCGGGATTGGTAACTATGGCTACACCTTC.

This clonotype was seen once. The V gene is TRBV29-1, the J gene TRBJ2-3; 11 bases are shared with TRBD1. The CDR3 runs 18 residues. Germline CDR1 is SQVTM and CDR2 is ANQGSEA. V lost 7 bases, J lost 0 bases, and 15 bases stayed unmatched. The CDR3 sequence is CSAPGSLGTGGSTDTQYF. The CDR3 nucleotides read TGCAGCGCCCCAGGGAGCCTTGGGACAGGGGGAAGCACAGATACGCAGTATTTT.

This clonotype occurred many times. The V call is TRBV7-9, the J call TRBJ1-1; unclear D gene. Germline lookup yields CDR1 SEHNR and CDR2 FQNEAQ (reference sequence). V was shortened by 1 base and J by 0 bases, with 6 bases between the two germline ends. The CDR3 is 14 residues long. The CDR3 spells CASSLEWLNTEAFF. CDR3 coding DNA: TGTGCCAGCAGCTTAGAATGGCTGAACACTGAAGCTTTCTTT.

V gene TRBV6-2 or TRBV6-3 combines with J gene TRBJ1-1; tentative D call: TRBD1 (5 bases). Germline assignment: CDR1 MNHEY and CDR2 SVGEGT. Deletions cut 2 bases from V and 3 bases from J, with 10 bases between. This CDR3 region has 14 residues. The CDR3 protein is CASSYADSYTEAFF. The CDR3 nucleotides read TGTGCCAGCAGTTACGCCGACAGTTACACTGAAGCTTTCTTT.

This rearrangement joins TRBV20-1 to TRBJ1-1; D is uncertain. Trimming took 6 bases from V and 2 from J, leaving 7 bases between them. Per the germline V gene, CDR1 is DFQATT and CDR2 is SNEGSKA (reference sequence). The CDR3 has 11 residues. CDR3 sequence: CSARFNTEAFF. The DNA of the CDR3 is TGCAGTGCAAGATTCAACACTGAAGCTTTCTTT.

In its sample, this clonotype was seen a few times. The rearrangement uses TRBV6-2 or TRBV6-3 and TRBJ1-2, with TRBD1 as a possible D gene (5 bases). The V gene's germline CDR1 is MNHEY and CDR2 SVGEGT. V dropped 6 bases and J dropped 5 bases, with 19 bases sitting between them. The CDR3 extends over 15 amino acids. The CDR3 reads CASRHGGGRTYGYTF. The CDR3 DNA reads TGTGCCAGCAGACACGGTGGGGGGAGGACGTATGGCTACACCTTC.

This clonotype has ten or more counts. This rearrangement joins TRBV28 to TRBJ1-2; D is undetermined. The CDR3 is made up of 17 amino acids. The germline gives CDR1 MDHEN, CDR2 SYDVKM. V gave up 3 bases and J gave up 2 bases, with 19 bases separating them. Here the CDR3 DNA reads TGTGCCAGCAGTTTTACCGGCAGATACCGGAGCAACTATGGCTACACCTTC. Amino acids: CASSFTGRYRSNYGYTF.

Remarks on this clonotype: Given a much more abundant clone one base away, this may be a read error. Here the CDR3 omits its conserved ending phenylalanine or tryptophan, so a read error is the likely source. The chain links TRBV11-1 to TRBJ2-5; D remains ambiguous. The CDR3 has 14 amino acids. Germline CDR1 reads SGHAT; CDR2 reads FQDESV (reference sequence). Trimming removed 1 base from V and 5 bases from J, with 11 bases in between. This CDR3 reads CASSLGPLGETQYL. The CDR3 coding sequence is TGTGCCAGCAGCTTAGGCCCCCTCGGTGAGACCCAGTACTTA.

This clonotype has just a few counts. The rearrangement joins TRBV29-1 to TRBJ1-1, with 7 bases lining up with TRBD1. The CDR3 spans 14 residues. The trim removed 6 bases at V and 4 bases at J, leaving 11 bases unmatched. In germline, CDR1 is SQVTM, CDR2 ANQGSEA. CDR3 sequence: CSVGQPLRATEAFF. In DNA form, the CDR3 reads TGCAGCGTGGGACAGCCGTTGAGGGCCACTGAAGCTTTCTTT.

The gene calls are TRBV19 and TRBJ1-1, with a weak D call TRBD1 (6 bases). The CDR3 is 15 amino acids. Germline loops: CDR1 LNHDA, CDR2 SQIVND (reference sequence). Trimming removed 0 bases from V and 6 bases from J, with 14 bases in between. The CDR3 DNA follows: TGTGCCAGTAGTATAGACAGGGGATTAGGGGCTGAAGCTTTCTTT. Protein: CASSIDRGLGAEAFF.

This clonotype was found many times. This sequence joins TRBV7-8 and TRBJ1-2; D gene unclear. This CDR3 is built from 14 residues. V gave up 6 bases and J gave up 1 base, with 12 bases separating them. Germline CDR1 and CDR2: SGHVS and FQNEAQ. The chain's CDR3 is CASRPTELNYGYTF. As DNA, the CDR3 is TGTGCCAGCAGGCCAACCGAGCTTAACTATGGCTACACCTTC. Variable domain in full (rest from reference TRBV7-8 and TRBJ1-2): GAGVSQSPRYKVAKRGQDVALRCDPISGHVSLFWYQQALGQGPEFLTYFQNEAQLDKSGLPSDRFFAERPEGSVSTLKIQRTQQEDSAVYLCASRPTELNYGYTFGSGTRLTVV.

This clonotype has at least ten counts. This chain uses TRBV7-9 with TRBJ1-5; TRBD1 aligns across 7 bases. Germline V gene data show CDR1 as SEHNR and CDR2 as FQNEAQ (reference sequence). After removal of 0 bases from V and 6 bases from J, the junction contained 8 bases not matched to a gene. The CDR3 sequence is 16 residues long. The CDR3 nucleotides are TGTGCCAGCAGCTTAGCGCAGGGGGGATCGGGTCAGCCCCAGCATTTT. It translates to CASSLAQGGSGQPQHF.

This clonotype was detected a few times. V gene TRBV4-1 combines with J gene TRBJ2-3; 11 bases map to TRBD2. V lost 1 base and J lost 1; bases outside the gene matches: 4. The CDR3 extends over 17 amino acids. CDR1 MGHRA and CDR2 YSYEKL come from the germline V gene. The CDR3: CASSQGSGLAGTDTQYF. The CDR3 DNA reads TGCGCCAGCAGCCAAGGATCGGGACTAGCGGGCACAGATACGCAGTATTTT.

This clonotype was detected ten times or more. This sequence joins TRBV20-1 and TRBJ1-1, with a tentative D call TRBD1 (6 bases). The V end was cut by 3 bases, the J end by 1 base, with 15 bases between. The CDR3 extends over 15 amino acids. The germline gives CDR1 DFQATT, CDR2 SNEGSKA (reference sequence). The CDR3 region is CSASVYGGGNTEAFF. The CDR3 DNA reads TGCAGTGCTAGCGTCTACGGAGGGGGGAACACTGAAGCTTTCTTT.

This clonotype was seen ten or more times. The V call is TRBV6-1, the J call TRBJ2-5; possible D gene TRBD2, 5 bases. Trimming pared 8 bases from V and 3 bases from J, leaving 16 bases between. From germline, CDR1 is MNHNS and CDR2 SASEGT. This CDR3 is 14 amino acids long. The CDR3 bases are TGTGCCAGCCGGGGATTCAAGCTTAAAGAGACCCAGTACTTC. This gives the protein CASRGFKLKETQYF.

This clonotype is medium-sized by share. The rearrangement links TRBV20-1 to TRBJ1-5; D remains ambiguous. The CDR3 loop spans 13 amino acids. CDR1 DFQATT and CDR2 SNEGSKA come from the germline V gene (reference sequence). V lost 0 bases and J 6 bases, leaving 9 bases between the germline ends. The CDR3 spells CSARDPASQPQHF. CDR3 coding DNA: TGCAGTGCTAGAGATCCGGCGAGTCAGCCCCAGCATTTT.

By sample share, this clonotype is medium-sized (0.01 to 0.1%). The gene calls are TRBV20-1 and TRBJ2-5; tentatively, D is TRBD1 (6 bases). Trimming cost V 3 bases and J 2 bases, with 13 bases left between them. This CDR3 comprises 14 residues. Germline V gene data show CDR1 as DFQATT and CDR2 as SNEGSKA (reference sequence). CDR3 protein: CSARARGIQETQYF. DNA of the CDR3: TGCAGTGCTAGGGCCAGGGGTATTCAAGAGACCCAGTACTTC.

Within the sample, this clonotype is medium-sized. CDR3: CASSPWEGRIVRANYGYTF. The CDR3 coding sequence is TGTGCCAGCAGCCCATGGGAGGGGCGGATAGTTCGGGCTAACTATGGCTACACCTTC. The chain links TRBV7-2 to TRBJ1-2; TRBD1 is a possible D gene (5 bases). Germline assignment: CDR1 SGHTA and CDR2 FQGNSA. The CDR3 has 19 amino acids. Trimming cost V 5 bases and J 0 bases, with 25 bases left between them.

This clonotype is large (0.1 to 1%) by share. V is TRBV5-8 and J is TRBJ2-7, with D maybe TRBD1 (6 bases). V was clipped by 0 bases and J by 3 bases, with 10 bases between them. CDR1 and CDR2 from the germline V gene are SGHTS and YDEGEE. The CDR3 length is 14 residues. In nucleotides, the CDR3 is TGTGCCAGCAGCTTGGCCGGGACACTCTACGAGCAGTACTTC. This encodes CASSLAGTLYEQYF.

The CDR3 protein is CASSPTAGTEYEQYF. The CDR3 nucleotides are TGTGCCAGCTCACCGACCGCCGGGACAGAGTACGAGCAGTACTTC. The chain carries TRBV18 and TRBJ2-7, with 7 bases aligning to TRBD1. CDR1 KGHSH and CDR2 LQKENI come from the germline V gene. Losses at the gene ends were 3 bases for V and 4 bases for J; bases not matched to a gene: 9. This CDR3 contains 15 residues.

Relative to its sample, this clonotype is medium-sized (0.01 to 0.1%). The chain joins TRBV7-9 to TRBJ2-7; 8 bases line up with TRBD1. CDR1 and CDR2 from the germline V gene are SEHNR and FQNEAQ (reference sequence). The CDR3 extends over 15 amino acids. V shed 6 bases, J shed 0 bases, and the junction held 7 bases outside the gene matches. CDR3 sequence (DNA): TGTGCCAGCAGGGGACAGGCTTACAGCTCCTACGAGCAGTACTTC. Protein: CASRGQAYSSYEQYF.